This TCR beta chain appears in the sequencing data of a study of STAT5B mutations in CD4+ large granular lymphocyte leukemia. Study context: The CDR3 'QG' motif was associated with a particular HLA allele among healthy donors. General observations from the study: TRBV06-family usage was enriched in top patient clones (8/27) versus controls (2/35).

The assay was run at survey level. Sequencing used immunoSEQ multiplex PCR; TCRdb keeps in-frame clones, though not all of them. The table records fewer than 50,000 clones, approximately 84% of them present only once. Germline CDR1 and CDR2: MNHNS and SASEGT. The CDR3 loop spans 17 amino acids. Trimming cost V 4 bases and J 4 bases; bases outside gene matches: 12. This clone was counted a few times. Its antigen is unknown. Control samples were healthy donors' buffy coats. What was sequenced was CD4+ T cells from blood buffy coats. The V and J genes are TRBV6-1 and TRBJ2-1; 8 bases map to TRBD2. This TCR was recovered from a human donor in good health. CDR3 sequence reads: CASSAFRASGSYNEQFF. The CDR3 nucleotides read TGTGCCAGCAGTGCCTTCAGAGCTAGCGGGTCTTACAATGAGCAGTTCTTC.